Below, 25 T cell receptor beta chains from the same sample are listed, as sequenced in a study of blood T cells in healthy people across ages. Then a second PCR, running roughly 7 to 12 cycles, was carried out with a sample-barcoded 5' primer and a J-beta primer mix. Via MiXCR, TCRdb re-called the 5' RACE reads, giving one row per CDR3 protein. This table has under 800,000 distinct CDR3 sequences, roughly 44% appearing once. The specimen was blood. These receptors were obtained from a woman in her sixties or seventies in good health.

The chain recombines TRBV7-9 with TRBJ2-7; D is possibly TRBD1 or TRBD2 (6 bases each). With 11 bases removed from V and 2 bases from J, the gap between germline ends came to 13 bases. CDR1 and CDR2 (germline): SEHNR, FQNEAQ (reference sequence). This CDR3 is built from 12 residues. The CDR3 DNA follows: TGTGCCTGGAGGGGGAGTGCCTACGAGCAGTACTTC. This codes for CAWRGSAYEQYF.

The chain links TRBV5-6 to TRBJ1-4; D possibly corresponds to TRBD1 (5 bases). Trimming left V 0 bases short and J 7 bases short, with 10 bases between. Germline V gene data show CDR1 as SGHDT and CDR2 as YYEEEE. There are 14 residues in the CDR3. The CDR3 sequence is CASSLAGPSEKLFF. As DNA, the CDR3 is TGTGCCAGCAGCTTGGCGGGGCCCAGTGAAAAACTGTTTTTT.

This chain joins TRBV29-1 and TRBJ1-1; maybe TRBD1 (5 bases). V was shortened by 4 bases and J by 7 bases, with 19 bases between the two germline ends. The CDR3 has 14 amino acids. CDR1 is SQVTM, CDR2 ANQGSEA, per germline. Here the CDR3 reads CSVVPDTKKGEAFF. Here the CDR3 DNA reads TGCAGCGTTGTACCGGACACAAAGAAGGGTGAAGCTTTCTTT.

The chain joins TRBV11-2 to TRBJ1-4; a weak D match, TRBD1 (5 bases). Germline lookup yields CDR1 SGHAT and CDR2 FQNNGV. The CDR3 covers 15 residues. V was trimmed by 6 bases and J by 6 bases, leaving 17 bases between them. The CDR3 sequence is CASRTLGGLDEKLFF. The CDR3 coding sequence is TGTGCCAGCAGAACCCTTGGGGGATTGGATGAAAAACTGTTTTTT.

This clonotype has only a few counts. The V call is TRBV25-1, the J call TRBJ1-2; no firm D call. The CDR3 runs 14 residues. The germline V and J ends were trimmed by 6 bases and 5 bases, with 16 bases remaining between them. Germline V gives CDR1 MGHDK, CDR2 SYGVNS. The CDR3 loop reads CASSGSLEAYGYTF. In nucleotides, the CDR3 is TGTGCCAGCAGCGGGTCCCTAGAGGCGTATGGCTACACCTTC.

The V and J genes are TRBV29-1 and TRBJ1-2; TRBD1 matches at 9 bases. CDR3 length: 13 amino acids. The V gene's germline CDR1 is SQVTM and CDR2 ANQGSEA. The ends lost 5 bases at V and 3 bases at J; junction bases unmatched: 4. The CDR3, as DNA: TGCAGCGTTTTTCGGACAGGGGACTATGGCTACACCTTC. Protein: CSVFRTGDYGYTF. Looking up the rest from reference TRBV29-1 and TRBJ1-2 gives the full variable domain: SAVISQKPSRDICQRGTSLTIQCQVDSQVTMMFWYRQQPGQSLTLIATANQGSEATYESGFVIDKFPISRPNLTFSTLTVSNMSPEDSSIYLCSVFRTGDYGYTFGSGTRLTVV.

A few counts support this clonotype. The chain uses TRBV12-3 or TRBV12-4 and TRBJ1-5; the match to TRBD1 covers 8 bases. V lost 6 bases and J lost 0; bases outside the gene matches: 4. The CDR3 sequence is 15 residues long. This CDR3 is CASRDTGGSNQPQHF. In DNA form, the CDR3 reads TGTGCCAGCAGAGACACAGGGGGTAGCAATCAGCCCCAGCATTTT.

The rearrangement joins TRBV3-1 to TRBJ2-7, with D possibly TRBD1 on 6 matching bases. The CDR3 sequence is 15 residues long. Trimming cost V 0 bases and J 3 bases, with 12 bases left between them. CDR1 is LGHDT, CDR2 YNNKEL, per germline (reference sequence). CDR3 amino acids: CASSQENRVVYEQYF. DNA of the CDR3: TGTGCCAGCAGCCAAGAGAACAGGGTTGTCTACGAGCAGTACTTC.

The table lists this clonotype with a few counts. This sequence joins TRBV4-3 and TRBJ1-4, with D perhaps matching TRBD1 (5 bases). This CDR3 has 16 residues. With 3 bases removed from V and 8 bases from J, the gap between germline ends came to 19 bases. In germline, CDR1 is LGHNA, CDR2 YSLEER. This CDR3 reads CASSHTYGGVFEKLFF. CDR3 nucleotides: TGCGCCAGCAGCCACACCTACGGGGGGGTATTCGAAAAACTGTTTTTT.

The CDR3 here is CASSLTGSFRDEQFF. The CDR3 bases are TGTGCCAGCAGCTTGACAGGTAGTTTCAGAGATGAGCAGTTCTTC. The rearrangement links TRBV7-9 to TRBJ2-1; weak D call: TRBD1 (6 bases). V was cut by 3 bases and J by 8 bases, with 17 bases left in between. CDR1 and CDR2 from the germline V gene are SEHNR and FQNEAQ (reference sequence). This CDR3 comprises 15 residues.

The chain has TRBV29-1 and TRBJ1-2; D call uncertain. Germline-derived CDR1 and CDR2 are SQVTM and ANQGSEA. The CDR3 runs to 12 residues. V was pared by 1 base and J by 5 bases, with 8 bases between. CDR3 bases: TGCAGCGTTGAAGGGCAGTGGTATGGCTACACCTTC. This codes for CSVEGQWYGYTF.

Note on this clonotype: Germline is not matched at one junction end, which may reflect a read error. This chain links TRBV4-3 with TRBJ1-5; D gene unclear. The germline gives CDR1 LGHNA, CDR2 YSLEER. CDR3 length: 15 residues. This chain's CDR3 is CAGSQDMMGNQPQHF. The CDR3 nucleotides read TGCGCCGGCAGCCAAGATATGATGGGCAATCAGCCCCAGCATTTT.

J is TRBJ2-3 and V is TRBV20-1; 8 bases are shared with TRBD2. Per the germline V gene, CDR1 is DFQATT and CDR2 is SNEGSKA (reference sequence). J gave up 6 bases and V 0 bases, and 5 bases lay outside the gene matches. CDR3 length: 14 amino acids. CDR3 sequence (DNA): TGCAGTGCTAGAGATACGGGGGGGCTCGATACGCAGTATTTT. It specifies CSARDTGGLDTQYF.

The chain joins TRBV7-2 to TRBJ2-2, with D tentatively TRBD2 (6 bases). The V gene's germline CDR1 is SGHTA and CDR2 FQGNSA. The CDR3 is made up of 15 amino acids. Trimming stripped 2 bases from V and 3 bases from J, with 10 bases between. The CDR3 coding sequence is TGTGCCAGCAGCTTAACGGGGACTTACACCGGGGAGCTGTTTTTT. It yields the protein CASSLTGTYTGELFF.

This clonotype was observed a handful of times. This chain links TRBV27 with TRBJ1-6; 8 positions agree with TRBD1. This CDR3 region has 14 residues. The junction had 4 bases not matched to a gene; V was cut back by 6 bases and J by 6 bases. Germline values: CDR1 MNHEY, CDR2 SMNVEV (reference sequence). This chain's CDR3 is CASSPTGVNSPLHF. In DNA form, the CDR3 reads TGTGCCAGCAGCCCGACAGGGGTTAATTCACCCCTCCACTTT.

The chain has TRBV7-9 and TRBJ1-6; TRBD1 matches at 7 bases. Germline V CDR1 and CDR2: SEHNR, FQNEAQ (reference sequence). This CDR3 comprises 16 residues. The junction had 10 bases not matched to a gene; V was cut back by 4 bases and J by 7 bases. The CDR3 sequence is CASSSFDRALNSPLHF. CDR3 nucleotide sequence: TGTGCCAGCAGCTCATTTGACAGGGCCCTAAATTCACCCCTCCACTTT. Variable domain in full (rest from reference TRBV7-9 and TRBJ1-6): DTGVSQNPRHKITKRGQNVTFRCDPISEHNRLYWYRQTLGQGPEFLTYFQNEAQLEKSRLLSDRFSAERPKGSFSTLEIQRTEQGDSAMYLCASSSFDRALNSPLHFGNGTRLTVT.

The chain links TRBV5-1 to TRBJ2-7, with 9 bases identical to TRBD1. The V segment lost 1 base and the J segment 3 bases; nucleotides outside the gene matches: 8. Germline V gene data show CDR1 as SGHRS and CDR2 as YFSETQ. The CDR3 spans 16 residues. CDR3 loop: CASSLRTGTGNYEQYF. The DNA for the CDR3 is TGCGCCAGCAGCTTGAGGACCGGGACAGGGAACTACGAGCAGTACTTC.

For this clonotype: A read error may account for a junction end that differs from germline. The chain carries TRBV7-9 and TRBJ2-1; a weak D match, TRBD1 (5 bases). Germline V lookup: CDR1 SEHNR, CDR2 FQNEAQ (reference sequence). The CDR3 has 14 residues. Here the CDR3 DNA reads TGTGCCAGCAGCTTAGAGCAGACAGAAAATGGGCAGTTCTTC. This codes for CASSLEQTENGQFF. The entire variable domain, with the rest obtained from reference TRBV7-9 and TRBJ2-1, is as follows: DTGVSQNPRHKITKRGQNVTFRCDPISEHNRLYWYRQTLGQGPEFLTYFQNEAQLEKSRLLSDRFSAERPKGSFSTLEIQRTEQGDSAMYLCASSLEQTENGQFFGPGTRLTVL.

The chain combines TRBV2 with TRBJ1-3, with D possibly matching TRBD1 (5 bases). V lost 7 bases, J lost 6 bases, and 13 bases lay in between. This CDR3 contains 13 residues. CDR1 SNHLY and CDR2 FYNNEI come from the germline V gene. CDR3 sequence: CASNGDSSNTIYF. In nucleotides, the CDR3 is TGTGCCAGCAATGGGGACTCCTCAAACACCATATATTTT.

V is TRBV5-6 and J is TRBJ2-6; D unresolved. Germline V lookup: CDR1 SGHDT, CDR2 YYEEEE. CDR3 length equals 16 residues. Trimming removed 4 bases at V and 0 bases at J, with 11 bases between. The CDR3 protein is CASSPRLRSGANVLTF. The CDR3, as DNA: TGTGCCAGCAGCCCGAGGCTCCGCTCTGGGGCCAACGTCCTGACTTTC.

In its sample, this clonotype was seen a few times. This chain joins TRBV20-1 and TRBJ2-1; TRBD2 matches 10 bases. Germline CDR1 reads DFQATT; CDR2 reads SNEGSKA (reference sequence). J was trimmed by 4 bases and V by 2 bases; bases with no gene match: 11. The CDR3 totals 17 residues. The CDR3 region is CSARPYPASGGYNEQFF. The CDR3 DNA follows: TGCAGTGCTAGACCATACCCGGCTAGCGGGGGTTACAATGAGCAGTTCTTC.

The chain has TRBV24-1 and TRBJ2-1; D unresolved. Germline CDR1 reads KGHDR; CDR2 reads SFDVKD. CDR3 length equals 8 residues. The ends were cut back, 9 bases at V and 15 bases at J, with 8 bases in the middle. In DNA form, the CDR3 reads TGTGCCACCGGGTCACGGTTCTTC. Its translation: CATGSRFF.

This sequence joins TRBV12-3 or TRBV12-4 and TRBJ2-4, with D perhaps matching TRBD1 or TRBD2 (7 bases each). The CDR3 contains 16 residues. V was clipped by 6 bases and J by 1 base, with 16 bases between them. The CDR3 DNA reads as TGTGCCAGCAGGGGAGGGGGCGAATTGGCCAAAAACATTCAGTACTTC. Its translation: CASRGGGELAKNIQYF.

The rearrangement uses TRBV15 and TRBJ1-2, with D perhaps TRBD1 (6 bases). V was trimmed by 0 bases and J by 8 bases, leaving 19 bases between them. The CDR3 has 16 amino acids. Per the germline V gene, CDR1 is LNHNV and CDR2 is YYDKDF (reference sequence). This CDR3 reads CATSRDRGRGDYGYTF. The CDR3 DNA reads as TGTGCCACCAGCAGAGATAGAGGCAGGGGTGATTACGGCTACACCTTC.

About this clonotype itself: A read error may account for a junction end that differs from germline. This chain links TRBV6-5 with TRBJ2-7; 8 nucleotides match TRBD2. There are 16 residues in the CDR3. CDR1 is MNHEY and CDR2 is SVGAGI in the germline V gene. CDR3 sequence reads: CASSYSSGSLFNEQYF. The CDR3 DNA reads TGCGCCAGCAGTTACTCGAGCGGGAGTCTTTTCAATGAGCAGTACTTC.